This TCR beta chain was sequenced during a study of OX40 agonist ivuxolimab in advanced cancers. Whole-study context: With ivuxolimab, an agonistic anti-OX40 (CD134) antibody, patients were treated. Ivuxolimab doses were 0.01, 0.1, 0.3, 1.5, 3 or 10 mg/kg every 2 weeks. Partial response was recorded in three patients: one hepatocellular carcinoma and two cutaneous melanoma cases. Study-level results: The study found that CD8+ T cells averaged more expanded clones than CD4+.

About this clone itself: Its antigen is undetermined.

The CDR3 runs to 14 residues. V lost 6 bases and J 0 bases, leaving 13 bases between the germline ends. CDR1 is SGDLS, CDR2 YYNGEE, per germline. Assay: immunoSEQ multiplex PCR; the TCRdb copy retains only in-frame clones and omits some. The sample has under 85,000 clones, over 75% seen once. This receptor was taken from an adult with an advanced solid tumor such as melanoma, head and neck, liver or kidney cancer. The source was CD4+ or CD8+ T cells sorted from blood, collected in a trial of the OX40 agonist ivuxolimab. The rearrangement joins TRBV9 to TRBJ2-7, with D perhaps matching TRBD1 (6 bases). The DNA for the CDR3 is TGTGCCAGCACCCCTACAGGGAACTCCTACGAGCAGTACTTC. Its protein product is CASTPTGNSYEQYF. Full variable domain (missing parts from reference TRBV9 and TRBJ2-7): DSGVTQTPKHLITATGQRVTLRCSPRSGDLSVYWYQQSLDQGLQFLIQYYNGEERAKGNILERFSAQQFPDLHSELNLSSLELGDSALYFCASTPTGNSYEQYFGPGTRLTVT.